This record concerns one T cell receptor beta chain sequence. Only in-frame clones appear in the TCRdb table, and some are missing; sequencing was by immunoSEQ multiplex PCR. The sample lists 2 million to 2.5 million clones; around 92% were seen once. The sample is drawn from a study of shared clonotypes between healthy human individuals. The CDR3 contains 15 residues. Trimming took 0 bases from V and 6 from J; bases not matched to a gene: 5. Germline loops: CDR1 SGHRS, CDR2 YFSETQ. V usage is TRBV5-1 and J usage is TRBJ2-1, with TRBD2 matching 8 bases. The TCR sequence derives from a young man in good health. Some clones in this sample may be carry-over from other donors' samples. Sequencing was done on a sample of naive CD4+ T cells from PBMCs. Subset reported: CD45RA+ positively selected. The DNA of the CDR3 is TGCGCCAGCAGCTTGGGCGGGAGGCTCCTCAATGAGCAGTTCTTC. Encoded protein: CASSLGGRLLNEQFF.